This section outlines one T cell receptor (beta chain) sequence together with its context. The target antigen is unknown. The data are from a study of shared clonotypes between healthy human individuals. Findings and limits, study-wide: Larger estimated richness was generally seen in naive subsets than in memory subsets.

The germline V gene has CDR1 MNHEY and CDR2 SMNVEV (reference sequence). V lost 6 bases, J lost 1 base, and 4 bases lay in between. CDR3 length equals 12 residues. Assay: immunoSEQ multiplex PCR; the TCRdb copy retains only in-frame clones and omits some. This sample yields about 1 million clones, of which around 75% are seen a single time; over 1.3% belongs to the top ten. Sequenced material: memory CD4+ T cells sorted from blood. Specified subset: CD45RA-negative fraction. The chain uses TRBV27 and TRBJ1-5; no clear D. The receptor's source is a man in his late teens or twenties in good health. CDR3 nucleotides: TGTGCCAGCAGCACCAGCAATCAGCCCCAGCATTTT. It is translated as CASSTSNQPQHF.